This TCR beta chain was profiled in a study of blood T cells in healthy people across ages. The study's findings and limits: It was the long-lived donors that had more naive CD4+ cells and higher diversity than aged donors.

Caucasian, healthy and from Russia, the donors were aged between about 6 and 90. Germline CDR1 reads MNHEY; CDR2 reads SVGAGI. The V gene lost 6 bases and the J gene lost 1 base, with 18 bases spanning the gap. This CDR3 has 16 amino acids. The use of a sample-barcoded 5' primer and a J-beta primer mix characterized a second PCR of roughly 6 to 11 cycles. TCRdb fed the 5' RACE reads into MiXCR, producing one record per CDR3 protein. This sample has some 700,000 distinct CDR3 sequences; approximately 21% occur once, and the top ten carry around 21%. This clonotype was picked up many times. The antigen is unknown.

This sequence originates from a man aged 70 or older in good health. The rearrangement joins TRBV6-5 to TRBJ1-1; the D gene is possibly TRBD1 (5 bases). The source material was blood. The CDR3 DNA is TGTGCCAGCAGCCGCAATTTCTGGGGGAGGAACACTGAAGCTTTCTTT. Its protein is CASSRNFWGRNTEAFF.